Below are 32 T cell receptor beta chains sequenced from a single sample in a study of blood T cell repertoires in COVID-19 (dated by TCRdb to about 2020). The method was the immunoSEQ multiplex PCR assay. TCRdb re-hosts the immuneACCESS table, in-frame sequences only. Its copies lack some clones; in the studies checked, an unresolved V gene accounts for under half of them, and the cause for the rest is not known. The table for this sample lists about 480,000 clones; roughly 87% of them were counted only once. About 1% of the sample is in the top ten clones. Sequenced material: peripheral blood. These TCRs come from a man aged 18-30 years with COVID-19, enrolled during active disease.

The J gene is TRBJ2-3, the V gene TRBV7-2; 7 nucleotides line up with TRBD2. After removal of 5 bases from V and 2 bases from J, the junction contained 4 bases not matched to a gene. The V gene's germline CDR1 is SGHTA and CDR2 FQGNSA. There are 14 residues in the CDR3. Written as DNA, the CDR3 is TGTGCCAGCAGCCGCGGGGGAACCACAGATACGCAGTATTTT. It codes for CASSRGGTTDTQYF.

This chain uses TRBV13 with TRBJ1-1; the D gene is possibly TRBD1 (6 bases). Trimming took off 4 bases at V and 12 bases at J, with 15 bases between the two ends. The germline V gene encodes CDR1 PRHDT and CDR2 FYEKMQ (reference sequence). The CDR3 covers 12 residues. The CDR3 DNA is TGTGCCAGCAGCTCCCCCGGGACATCCCCTTTCTTT. It is translated as CASSSPGTSPFF.

The V gene is TRBV5-4, the J gene TRBJ1-1; maybe TRBD1 (5 bases). Per the germline V gene, CDR1 is SGHNT and CDR2 is YYREEE (reference sequence). The CDR3 sequence is 17 residues long. V gave up 2 bases and J gave up 3 bases, with 20 bases separating them. CDR3 residues: CASSFFPPKGLDTEAFF. In DNA, the CDR3 is TGTGCCAGCAGCTTTTTCCCCCCGAAGGGGCTGGACACTGAAGCTTTCTTT.

Only a few counts were recorded for this clone. The chain recombines TRBV7-6 with TRBJ2-7, with a tentative D call TRBD2 (6 bases). Germline V gene sequence: CDR1 SGHVS, CDR2 FNYEAQ. The V end lost 2 bases, the J end lost 1 base, and 9 bases lay between the germline ends. This CDR3 region has 14 residues. CDR3 sequence: CASSLLGGSYEQYF. The CDR3 DNA follows: TGTGCCAGCAGCTTACTCGGGGGATCCTACGAGCAGTACTTC.

Notes on this clone: The same CDR3 arises from other DNA sequences in this sample as well. CDR3 DNA sequence: TGTGCCAGCAGAACAGACAGTAATCAGCCCCAGCATTTT. Translation gives CASRTDSNQPQHF. The chain couples TRBV6-5 to TRBJ1-5; D is perhaps TRBD1 (5 bases). Germline V gives CDR1 MNHEY, CDR2 SVGAGI. V lost 6 bases and J 4 bases, leaving 10 bases between the germline ends. This CDR3 has 13 amino acids.

The rearrangement uses TRBV19 and TRBJ1-2, with 7 positions matching TRBD1. The CDR3 loop spans 15 amino acids. J was trimmed by 3 bases and V by 7 bases; bases with no gene match: 11. Looked up from germline, CDR1 is LNHDA and CDR2 is SQIVND (reference sequence). CDR3 sequence reads: CASIASGGTDYGYTF. The CDR3 nucleotides read TGTGCCAGTATCGCCTCAGGGGGGACGGACTATGGCTACACCTTC. The full variable domain, with the rest looked up from reference TRBV19 and TRBJ1-2, is DGGITQSPKYLFRKEGQNVTLSCEQNLNHDAMYWYRQDPGQGLRLIYYSQIVNDFQKGDIAEGYSVSREKKESFPLTVTSAQKNPTAFYLCASIASGGTDYGYTFGSGTRLTVV.

The J gene is TRBJ1-5, the V gene TRBV19; the D gene is possibly TRBD1 (5 bases). CDR1 is LNHDA and CDR2 is SQIVND in the germline V gene (reference sequence). The CDR3 spans 13 residues. Trimming stripped 5 bases from V and 7 bases from J, with 12 bases between. CDR3 amino acids: CASSSRGGQPQHF. The CDR3 DNA sequence: TGTGCCAGTAGTTCAAGGGGTGGACAGCCCCAGCATTTT.

This clone was observed a single time. V and J are TRBV24-1 and TRBJ2-2, with TRBD1 matching over 7 bases. This CDR3 region has 13 residues. Trimming cost V 8 bases and J 6 bases; bases outside gene matches: 5. Germline V gene sequence: CDR1 KGHDR, CDR2 SFDVKD. The CDR3 nucleotides are TGTGCCACCACTACAGGGGTCCCCGGGGAGCTGTTTTTT. It specifies CATTTGVPGELFF.

Worth noting for this clone: The sample contains more than one DNA sequence encoding this CDR3. The rearrangement links TRBV28 to TRBJ1-2, with unresolved D. Trimming left V 2 bases short and J 5 bases short, with 6 bases between. CDR3 length: 12 amino acids. CDR1 is MDHEN, CDR2 SYDVKM, per germline. CDR3 coding DNA: TGTGCCAGCAGTTTACCGGGGTATGGCTACACCTTC. Residues: CASSLPGYGYTF.

The V call is TRBV25-1, the J call TRBJ1-3, with D hard to call. CDR1 is MGHDK and CDR2 is SYGVNS in the germline V gene. Trimming took 2 bases from V and 4 from J, leaving 6 bases between them. This CDR3 has 13 residues. The CDR3 region has the DNA TGTGCCAGCAGTGAAGGCGGGGGAAACACCATATATTTT. Protein sequence: CASSEGGGNTIYF. Looking up the rest from reference TRBV25-1 and TRBJ1-3 gives the full variable domain: EADIYQTPRYLVIGTGKKITLECSQTMGHDKMYWYQQDPGMELHLIHYSYGVNSTEKGDLSSESTVSRIRTEHFPLTLESARPSHTSQYLCASSEGGGNTIYFGEGSWLTVV.

V is TRBV18 and J is TRBJ1-2, with a possible D match to TRBD1 (6 bases). V lost 2 bases to trimming and J lost 4 bases, with 14 bases between them. From germline, CDR1 is KGHSH and CDR2 LQKENI. The CDR3 spans 15 residues. The CDR3 loop reads CASSPEADRTYGYTF. The DNA for the CDR3 is TGTGCCAGCTCACCAGAGGCCGACAGGACCTATGGCTACACCTTC.

The chain employs TRBV5-4 and TRBJ1-6; TRBD1 matches at 8 bases. CDR3 length: 15 amino acids. Germline V gene data show CDR1 as SGHNT and CDR2 as YYREEE (reference sequence). Trimming cost V 4 bases and J 7 bases; bases outside gene matches: 7. The CDR3 bases are TGTGCCAGCAGCCTCCAGACAGGGGACAATTCACCCCTCCACTTT. Its translation: CASSLQTGDNSPLHF.

The chain couples TRBV5-1 to TRBJ1-1; D unclear. There are 14 residues in the CDR3. V was shortened by 3 bases and J by 3 bases, with 12 bases between the two germline ends. Germline assignment: CDR1 SGHRS and CDR2 YFSETQ. CDR3 amino acids: CASSSSGKDTEAFF. The CDR3 coding sequence is TGCGCCAGCAGCTCGTCCGGGAAGGACACTGAAGCTTTCTTT.

This clone was counted a few times. Other DNA sequences in the sample encode the same CDR3. V usage is TRBV12-5 and J usage is TRBJ1-4; TRBD1 aligns across 7 bases. CDR3 length: 15 residues. The V gene's germline CDR1 is LGHNT and CDR2 FRNRAP. Trimming at V came to 1 base and at J to 2 bases, leaving 1 base not matched to a gene. CDR3 amino acids: CASGLGQGTNEKLFF. CDR3 DNA sequence: TGTGCTAGTGGTTTGGGACAGGGTACTAATGAAAAACTGTTTTTT.

This clone appeared once. This sequence joins TRBV4-1 and TRBJ1-5; the match to TRBD1 covers 9 bases. V lost 0 bases, J lost 4 bases, and 7 bases stayed unmatched. CDR1 and CDR2 from the germline V gene are MGHRA and YSYEKL. The CDR3 runs to 17 residues. The CDR3 protein is CASSQDLWDRENQPQHF. The CDR3 DNA sequence: TGCGCCAGCAGCCAAGATCTTTGGGACAGGGAAAATCAGCCCCAGCATTTT.

A remark on this clone: Other DNA variants within this sample encode the same CDR3. This rearrangement joins TRBV7-3 to TRBJ2-1, with a possible D match to TRBD2 (5 bases). The germline V and J ends were trimmed by 2 bases and 0 bases, with 8 bases remaining between them. This CDR3 spans 15 amino acids. CDR1 SGHTA and CDR2 FQGTGA come from the germline V gene. For the CDR3, the DNA is TGTGCCAGCAGCTTATTGGGGAGCTCCTACAATGAGCAGTTCTTC. Translation: CASSLLGSSYNEQFF.

To note about this clone: A much larger clone sits a single nucleotide away, making a read error possible. This sample also contains other DNA sequences that code for the same CDR3. The chain has TRBV7-9 and TRBJ2-3, with TRBD2 matching 9 bases. Germline CDR1 reads SEHNR; CDR2 reads FQNEAQ (reference sequence). V lost 2 bases to trimming and J lost 0 bases; unmatched junction nucleotides: 0. The CDR3 contains 15 residues. The CDR3 coding sequence is TGTGCCAGCAGCTTAACTAGCGGGAGCACAGATACGCAGTATTTT. This codes for CASSLTSGSTDTQYF. Supplemented by reference TRBV7-9 and TRBJ2-3, the full variable domain reads DTGVSQNPRHKITKRGQNVTFRCDPISEHNRLYWYRQTLGQGPEFLTYFQNEAQLEKSRLLSDRFSAERPKGSFSTLEIQRTEQGDSAMYLCASSLTSGSTDTQYFGPGTRLTVL.

V gene TRBV13 combines with J gene TRBJ1-1; the D gene is possibly TRBD1 (5 bases). This CDR3 region has 15 residues. The V gene's germline CDR1 is PRHDT and CDR2 FYEKMQ (reference sequence). V was clipped by 2 bases and J by 3 bases, with 13 bases between them. CDR3: CASSLSQGVYTEAFF. In DNA form, the CDR3 reads TGTGCCAGCAGCTTATCACAAGGGGTTTACACTGAAGCTTTCTTT.

In this sample, this clone turned up a few times. V and J are TRBV28 and TRBJ1-2; D is ambiguous. This CDR3 comprises 13 residues. V lost 4 bases, J lost 5 bases, and 11 bases lay in between. Germline V gene lookup returns CDR1 MDHEN and CDR2 SYDVKM. CDR3 residues: CASSWRQLYGYTF. The CDR3 bases are TGTGCCAGCAGTTGGCGGCAGCTATATGGCTACACCTTC.

This clone was found a few times. The V call is TRBV7-3, the J call TRBJ2-1, with D maybe TRBD2 (5 bases). The V gene's germline CDR1 is SGHTA and CDR2 FQGTGA. There are 14 residues in the CDR3. Trimming removed 4 bases from V and 4 bases from J, with 11 bases in between. DNA of the CDR3: TGTGCCAGCAGCTCAATGAGGGATTACAATGAGCAGTTCTTC. It specifies CASSSMRDYNEQFF.

The chain's CDR3 is CATSDSGTPTEAFF. The CDR3 nucleotides read TGTGCCACCAGTGATTCTGGGACACCCACTGAAGCTTTCTTT. This chain links TRBV24-1 with TRBJ1-1; tentatively, D is TRBD1 (6 bases). CDR3 length: 14 residues. The germline gives CDR1 KGHDR, CDR2 SFDVKD. V was cut by 2 bases and J by 4 bases, with 10 bases left in between.

The CDR3 DNA is TGCGCCAGCAGCTACCACGGTCCAGGGGAAGAGACCCAGTACTTC. It encodes CASSYHGPGEETQYF. This chain links TRBV4-1 with TRBJ2-5, with D possibly being TRBD1 (6 bases). This CDR3 has 15 amino acids. V lost 5 bases to trimming and J lost 3 bases, with 16 bases between them. The germline V gene has CDR1 MGHRA and CDR2 YSYEKL.

The V and J genes are TRBV6-1 and TRBJ1-2; D not certain. Trimming cost V 1 base and J 5 bases, with 5 bases left between them. The CDR3 length is 12 residues. The germline V gene has CDR1 MNHNS and CDR2 SASEGT. The CDR3 DNA is TGTGCCAGCAGTGAAGGGACTTATGGCTACACCTTC. This translates into CASSEGTYGYTF.

The DNA for the CDR3 is TGCAGCGTCACAGGGGCAGCTGCAACTAATGAAAAACTGTTTTTT. Translated: CSVTGAAATNEKLFF. The rearrangement uses TRBV29-1 and TRBJ1-4; 7 bases map to TRBD1. The V and J ends lost 6 bases and 0 bases, in that order; junction bases with no gene match: 7. Germline V CDR1 and CDR2: SQVTM, ANQGSEA. This CDR3 has 15 amino acids.

This clone was seen once. The CDR3 loop reads CASSTTLSTSAFF. Here the CDR3 DNA reads TGTGCCAGCAGCACTACCCTATCCACATCGGCGTTCTTC. J is TRBJ2-1 and V is TRBV27; no clear D. V lost 6 bases to trimming and J lost 15 bases, with 21 bases between them. The germline V gene has CDR1 MNHEY and CDR2 SMNVEV (reference sequence). The CDR3 has 13 amino acids.

This sequence joins TRBV27 and TRBJ2-1, with TRBD1 matching over 9 bases. This CDR3 spans 15 amino acids. Germline assignment: CDR1 MNHEY and CDR2 SMNVEV (reference sequence). J lost 3 bases, V lost 4 bases, and 4 bases had no gene match. CDR3 sequence reads: CASSSPTGGYNEQFF. CDR3 in DNA: TGTGCCAGCAGTTCCCCGACAGGGGGCTACAATGAGCAGTTCTTC.

The chain links TRBV24-1 to TRBJ2-1; D is unclear. This CDR3 has 12 residues. V lost 2 bases and J lost 8, with 6 bases in between. The germline CDR1 and CDR2 sequences are KGHDR and SFDVKD. CDR3 in amino acids: CATSDSVDEQFF. CDR3 DNA sequence: TGTGCCACCAGTGATTCAGTCGATGAGCAGTTCTTC.

This clone was detected only a few times. CDR3 in amino acids: CASSLDPGYTF. CDR3 in DNA: TGTGCCAGCAGTTTAGATCCAGGCTACACCTTC. The chain has TRBV12-3 or TRBV12-4 and TRBJ1-2, with D unclear. Trimming stripped 1 base from V and 8 bases from J, with 5 bases between. The CDR3 has 11 amino acids.

The V gene is TRBV7-8, the J gene TRBJ1-1, with D possibly TRBD1 on 6 matching bases. Trimming removed 5 bases at V and 1 base at J, with 11 bases between. The CDR3 is 14 residues long. In germline, CDR1 is SGHVS, CDR2 FQNEAQ. Here the CDR3 DNA reads TGTGCCAGCAGCCGGCCGGGACAGAACACTGAAGCTTTCTTT. It yields the protein CASSRPGQNTEAFF.

The chain links TRBV27 to TRBJ2-1; unclear D gene. This CDR3 is built from 12 residues. The germline gives CDR1 MNHEY, CDR2 SMNVEV (reference sequence). Trimming took 4 bases from V and 9 from J, leaving 10 bases between them. The CDR3 region has the DNA TGTGCCAGCAGTTCCTATCTAGGTGAGCAGTTCTTC. Residues: CASSSYLGEQFF.

The chain links TRBV25-1 to TRBJ1-1; 7 positions match TRBD1. V was clipped by 3 bases and J by 7 bases; unmatched bases: 5. This CDR3 spans 13 amino acids. The germline gives CDR1 MGHDK, CDR2 SYGVNS. The CDR3 is CASSDPGQVEAFF. The CDR3 DNA sequence: TGTGCCAGCAGTGACCCAGGACAGGTTGAAGCTTTCTTT.

This clone was seen once. This rearrangement joins TRBV11-2 to TRBJ2-5, with D tentatively TRBD1 (5 bases). The CDR3 has 13 residues. Trimming removed 0 bases at V and 7 bases at J, with 9 bases between. The V gene's germline CDR1 is SGHAT and CDR2 FQNNGV. The CDR3 DNA reads as TGTGCCAGCAGCTTAGACAGGGATGGGACCCAGTACTTC. It yields the protein CASSLDRDGTQYF.